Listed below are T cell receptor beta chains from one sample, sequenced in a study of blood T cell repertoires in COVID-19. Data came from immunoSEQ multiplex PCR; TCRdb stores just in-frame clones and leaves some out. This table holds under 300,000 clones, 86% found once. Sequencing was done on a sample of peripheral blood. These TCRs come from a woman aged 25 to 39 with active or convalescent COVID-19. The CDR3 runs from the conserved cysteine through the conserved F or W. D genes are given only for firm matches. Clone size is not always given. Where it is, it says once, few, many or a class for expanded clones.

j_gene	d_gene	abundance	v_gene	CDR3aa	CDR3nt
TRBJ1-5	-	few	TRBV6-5	CAIAPGGWVAQHF	TGTGCCATCGCGCCGGGGGGCTGGGTGGCCCAGCATTTT
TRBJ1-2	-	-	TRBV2	CASRRAGIANYGYTF	TGTGCCAGCAGGCGTGCGGGGATTGCTAACTATGGCTACACCTTC
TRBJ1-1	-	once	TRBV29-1	CSVESGGNTEAFF	TGCAGCGTTGAATCTGGGGGCAACACTGAAGCTTTCTTT
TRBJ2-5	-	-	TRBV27	CATGWVGETQYF	TGTGCCACAGGGTGGGTGGGCGAGACCCAGTACTTC
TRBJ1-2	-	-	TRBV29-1	CSVEEGAGGYTF	TGCAGCGTTGAAGAGGGGGCGGGTGGCTACACCTTC
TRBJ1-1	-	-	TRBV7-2	CASSLTPTGVGNTEAFF	TGTGCCAGCAGCTTAACCCCGACGGGGGTTGGGAACACTGAAGCTTTCTTT
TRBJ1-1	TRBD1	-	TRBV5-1	CASRERTGANTEAFF	TGCGCCAGCAGGGAGAGAACAGGGGCGAACACTGAAGCTTTCTTT
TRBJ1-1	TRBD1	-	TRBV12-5	CASGLEASLGTAAFF	TGTGCTAGTGGTTTGGAAGCCAGTTTGGGGACAGCAGCTTTCTTT
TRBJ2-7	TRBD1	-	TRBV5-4	CASSPGQFYEQYF	TGTGCCAGCAGCCCGGGACAGTTCTACGAGCAGTACTTC
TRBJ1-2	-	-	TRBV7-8	CASSLGSGHNNYGYTF	TGTGCCAGCAGCTTAGGTTCGGGACACAATAACTATGGCTACACCTTC
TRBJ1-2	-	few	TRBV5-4	CASSFDAGSGGYGYTF	TGTGCCAGCAGCTTCGACGCTGGGAGTGGTGGCTATGGCTACACCTTC
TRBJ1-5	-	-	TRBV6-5	CASSLNRDSNQPQHF	TGTGCCAGCAGTCTAAACAGGGATAGCAATCAGCCCCAGCATTTT
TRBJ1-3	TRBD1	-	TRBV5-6	CASSLRGGAGGNTIYF	TGTGCCAGCAGCTTGAGAGGGGGCGCGGGTGGAAACACCATATATTTT
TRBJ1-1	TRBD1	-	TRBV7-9	CASSFLLDRARGAFF	TGTGCCAGCAGCTTCCTGTTGGACAGGGCACGGGGAGCTTTCTTT
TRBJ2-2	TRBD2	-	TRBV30	CASAGLAGTGELFF	TGTGCCTCCGCGGGACTAGCGGGCACCGGGGAGCTGTTTTTT
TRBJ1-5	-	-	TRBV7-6	CASSLALESNQPQHF	TGTGCCAGCAGCTTGGCATTGGAGAGCAATCAGCCCCAGCATTTT
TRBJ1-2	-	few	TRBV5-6	CASSLDRTYYGYTF	TGTGCCAGCAGCTTAGATAGAACTTACTATGGCTACACCTTC
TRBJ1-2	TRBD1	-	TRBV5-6	CASSHRTGELNYGYTF	TGTGCCAGCAGCCACCGGACAGGGGAGCTCAACTATGGCTACACCTTC
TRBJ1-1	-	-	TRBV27	CASSPWTGTEAFF	TGTGCCAGCAGTCCTTGGACGGGGACTGAAGCTTTCTTT
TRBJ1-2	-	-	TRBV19	CASRARGVNGYTF	TGTGCCAGTAGGGCCAGGGGAGTTAATGGCTACACCTTC